These 23 T cell receptor beta chains were sequenced from one sample in a study of OX40 agonist ivuxolimab in advanced cancers. Clones were sequenced by immunoSEQ multiplex PCR, and TCRdb holds only the in-frame ones, with some missing. The data show around 15,000 clones, 76% seen once. The sample consisted of CD4+ or CD8+ T cells sorted from blood, taken in a trial of the OX40 agonist ivuxolimab. The receptors derive from an adult with an advanced solid tumor such as melanoma, head and neck, liver or kidney cancer.

This clone occurred a few times. The chain links TRBV5-4 to TRBJ1-4, with a weak D call TRBD1 (6 bases). V lost 4 bases to trimming and J lost 8 bases, with 15 bases between them. This CDR3 contains 14 residues. Germline loops: CDR1 SGHNT, CDR2 YYREEE (reference sequence). The DNA for the CDR3 is TGTGCCAGCAGCCGCAACAGGGAGAGGGAAAAACTGTTTTTT. This gives the protein CASSRNREREKLFF.

This chain connects TRBV11-2 to TRBJ2-7, with D tentatively TRBD2 (6 bases). Germline V gene sequence: CDR1 SGHAT, CDR2 FQNNGV. Trimming took 5 bases from V and 1 from J, leaving 15 bases between them. This CDR3 contains 15 residues. CDR3 nucleotide sequence: TGTGCCAGCAGCCTGGGCGGAGGAGGGTCCTACGAGCAGTACTTC. Translated: CASSLGGGGSYEQYF.

The rearrangement links TRBV27 to TRBJ2-7; no clear D gene. The CDR3 runs 14 residues. V lost 2 bases and J 3 bases, leaving 11 bases between the germline ends. Germline assignment: CDR1 MNHEY and CDR2 SMNVEV (reference sequence). In DNA form, the CDR3 reads TGTGCCAGCAGTTTAGGGCCGATCAGCTACGAGCAGTACTTC. Translated: CASSLGPISYEQYF.

The rearrangement joins TRBV27 to TRBJ2-1; TRBD1 is a possible D gene (5 bases). The V and J ends lost 0 bases and 6 bases respectively, with 9 bases between them. This CDR3 spans 14 amino acids. CDR1 is MNHEY, CDR2 SMNVEV, per germline (reference sequence). The CDR3 sequence: CASSLSRARNEQFF. In DNA form, the CDR3 reads TGTGCCAGCAGTTTATCCAGGGCTCGCAATGAGCAGTTCTTC.

This clone has just a few counts. J is TRBJ2-1 and V is TRBV20-1, with D unresolved. The CDR3 sequence is 11 residues long. Germline CDR1 reads DFQATT; CDR2 reads SNEGSKA (reference sequence). The CDR3 loop is CSSALYNEQFF. CDR3 bases: TGCAGCAGTGCGTTGTACAATGAGCAGTTCTTC.

The chain carries TRBV27 and TRBJ2-7, with a weak D call TRBD2 (7 bases). Germline CDR1 and CDR2: MNHEY and SMNVEV (reference sequence). CDR3 size: 14 residues. The V gene lost 6 bases and the J gene lost 3 bases, with 15 bases spanning the gap. CDR3 protein: CASRRGGGRYEQYF. The CDR3 DNA is TGTGCCAGCAGAAGGGGGGGTGGGCGCTACGAGCAGTACTTC.

The chain joins TRBV6-5 to TRBJ1-2; the match to TRBD1 covers 9 bases. CDR1 MNHEY and CDR2 SVGAGI come from the germline V gene. The CDR3 has 16 amino acids. V shed 4 bases, J shed 5 bases, and the junction held 11 bases outside the gene matches. The CDR3 DNA reads as TGTGCCAGCAGTTTAAGTGGGACAGGGAAGGGTTATGGCTACACCTTC. This encodes CASSLSGTGKGYGYTF.

The gene calls are TRBV4-3 and TRBJ2-3; unclear D gene. V lost 0 bases and J lost 4, with 8 bases in between. Looked up from germline, CDR1 is LGHNA and CDR2 is YSLEER. The CDR3 has 14 amino acids. The CDR3 protein is CASSQDRGADTQYF. In nucleotides, the CDR3 is TGCGCCAGCAGCCAAGATCGTGGCGCAGATACGCAGTATTTT.

The chain combines TRBV19 with TRBJ2-1; D is ambiguous. CDR3 length: 14 amino acids. Germline CDR1 is LNHDA and CDR2 is SQIVND (reference sequence). V was trimmed by 3 bases and J by 7 bases, leaving 13 bases between them. DNA for the CDR3: TGTGCCAGTAGTATGACGCTCCTGTTGAATGAGCAGTTCTTC. Its protein product is CASSMTLLLNEQFF. Full variable domain (remainder filled in from reference TRBV19 and TRBJ2-1): DGGITQSPKYLFRKEGQNVTLSCEQNLNHDAMYWYRQDPGQGLRLIYYSQIVNDFQKGDIAEGYSVSREKKESFPLTVTSAQKNPTAFYLCASSMTLLLNEQFFGPGTRLTVL.

As concerns this clone: At one end the junction does not follow the germline gene, possibly because of a read error. The genes are TRBV27 and TRBJ1-1, with a tentative D call TRBD1 (5 bases). Germline V gene data show CDR1 as MNHEY and CDR2 as SMNVEV (reference sequence). This CDR3 region has 16 residues. The CDR3 loop reads CVSSFLDGGMSTEAFF. CDR3 sequence (DNA): TGTGTCAGCAGTTTCCTCGACGGGGGAATGAGCACTGAAGCTTTCTTT.

V gene TRBV9 combines with J gene TRBJ1-2, with TRBD1 as a possible D gene (5 bases). Germline lookup yields CDR1 SGDLS and CDR2 YYNGEE. Trimming removed 4 bases from V and 4 bases from J, with 14 bases in between. The CDR3 is made up of 14 amino acids. As DNA, the CDR3 is TGTGCCAGCAGCTCACAGGTGAACCTCTATGGCTACACCTTC. Translation gives CASSSQVNLYGYTF. Looking up the rest from reference TRBV9 and TRBJ1-2 gives the full variable domain: DSGVTQTPKHLITATGQRVTLRCSPRSGDLSVYWYQQSLDQGLQFLIQYYNGEERAKGNILERFSAQQFPDLHSELNLSSLELGDSALYFCASSSQVNLYGYTFGSGTRLTVV.

In its sample, this clone is medium-sized. The V and J genes are TRBV13 and TRBJ2-3, with D uncertain. The V end was cut by 1 base, the J end by 2 bases, with 4 bases between. CDR3 length: 13 amino acids. Germline CDR1 reads PRHDT; CDR2 reads FYEKMQ (reference sequence). The CDR3 bases are TGTGCCAGCAGCTTAGATCTCACAGATACGCAGTATTTT. Translation gives CASSLDLTDTQYF.

The chain employs TRBV6-1 and TRBJ1-2; D possibly corresponds to TRBD1 (5 bases). The V gene's germline CDR1 is MNHNS and CDR2 SASEGT. CDR3 length equals 11 residues. V was shortened by 9 bases and J by 7 bases, with 12 bases between the two germline ends. The CDR3 spells CASTEGSGYTF. The CDR3 region has the DNA TGTGCCAGTACAGAGGGGTCTGGCTACACCTTC.

The chain recombines TRBV27 with TRBJ1-4, with D maybe TRBD1 (5 bases). The CDR3 has 13 residues. CDR1 is MNHEY, CDR2 SMNVEV, per germline (reference sequence). With 10 bases removed from V and 8 bases from J, the gap between germline ends came to 17 bases. This chain's CDR3 is CAKLGLSGEKLFF. The CDR3 coding sequence is TGTGCCAAGCTGGGGCTTTCCGGGGAAAAACTGTTTTTT.

This clone was observed a few times. This rearrangement joins TRBV9 to TRBJ2-2; 12 positions match TRBD2. The CDR3 spans 18 residues. V lost 3 bases to trimming and J lost 3 bases; unmatched junction nucleotides: 9. Germline-derived CDR1 and CDR2 are SGDLS and YYNGEE. CDR3 in amino acids: CASSAFGRLAGDTGELFF. CDR3 nucleotide sequence: TGTGCCAGCAGCGCTTTCGGCCGACTAGCGGGGGACACCGGGGAGCTGTTTTTT.

The CDR3 region has the DNA TGTGCCAGCAGGGTAGCGGGGGGGCTCGGGTCCTACAATGAGCAGTTCTTC. Protein sequence: CASRVAGGLGSYNEQFF. The V call is TRBV27, the J call TRBJ2-1; 11 positions match TRBD2. CDR1 and CDR2 from the germline V gene are MNHEY and SMNVEV (reference sequence). This CDR3 region has 17 residues. Trimming cost V 6 bases and J 1 base; bases outside gene matches: 8.

In this sample, this clone turned up a few times. The chain uses TRBV6-5 and TRBJ2-7; TRBD1 matches 11 bases. The CDR3 is 12 amino acids. Germline assignment: CDR1 MNHEY and CDR2 SVGAGI. After removal of 10 bases from V and 3 bases from J, the junction contained 2 bases not matched to a gene. The CDR3: CATGTGGYEQYF. CDR3 coding DNA: TGTGCCACCGGGACAGGGGGCTACGAGCAGTACTTC.

The V gene is TRBV6-5, the J gene TRBJ2-1; D is ambiguous. V was cut by 7 bases and J by 3 bases, with 4 bases left in between. CDR1 MNHEY and CDR2 SVGAGI come from the germline V gene. The length of the CDR3 is 11 residues. The CDR3 is CASKSYNEQFF. For the CDR3, the DNA is TGTGCCAGCAAAAGCTACAATGAGCAGTTCTTC.

The gene calls are TRBV13 and TRBJ2-1; D gene uncertain. Per the germline V gene, CDR1 is PRHDT and CDR2 is FYEKMQ (reference sequence). Between the trimmed V and J ends, which lost 4 bases and 0 bases, there was a span of 7 bases. The CDR3 runs to 14 residues. The chain's CDR3 is CASSSRISYNEQFF. The CDR3, as DNA: TGTGCCAGCAGCTCCAGAATCTCCTACAATGAGCAGTTCTTC.

The chain is built from TRBV7-6 and TRBJ2-3; D remains unclear. This CDR3 is 11 amino acids long. Germline V gene lookup returns CDR1 SGHVS and CDR2 FNYEAQ. Trimming took 4 bases from V and 4 from J, leaving 3 bases between them. CDR3 DNA sequence: TGTGCCAGCAGCTCGGCAGATACGCAGTATTTT. Translated, it gives CASSSADTQYF.

The chain recombines TRBV7-9 with TRBJ2-4; no reliable D call. The germline V and J ends were trimmed by 3 bases and 1 base, with 10 bases remaining between them. Per the germline V gene, CDR1 is SEHNR and CDR2 is FQNEAQ (reference sequence). The CDR3 consists of 15 residues. The CDR3 DNA sequence: TGTGCCAGCAGCTTTTCCTTGGGGGCCAAAAACATTCAGTACTTC. Translating it yields CASSFSLGAKNIQYF.

This clone was picked up a small number of times. The chain recombines TRBV19 with TRBJ1-5, with D uncertain. In germline, CDR1 is LNHDA, CDR2 SQIVND (reference sequence). Trimming cost V 5 bases and J 7 bases, with 12 bases left between them. The length of the CDR3 is 13 residues. The CDR3 loop is CASSVDFRQPQHF. CDR3 nucleotide sequence: TGTGCCAGTAGTGTCGATTTTAGGCAGCCCCAGCATTTT. Using reference TRBV19 and TRBJ1-5 for the parts outside the CDR3, the full variable domain is DGGITQSPKYLFRKEGQNVTLSCEQNLNHDAMYWYRQDPGQGLRLIYYSQIVNDFQKGDIAEGYSVSREKKESFPLTVTSAQKNPTAFYLCASSVDFRQPQHFGDGTRLSIL.

This sequence joins TRBV27 and TRBJ2-1; TRBD2 might be the D (6 bases). Trimming took off 3 bases at V and 8 bases at J, with 17 bases between the two ends. The CDR3 runs to 15 residues. The germline V gene has CDR1 MNHEY and CDR2 SMNVEV (reference sequence). The CDR3 sequence: CASSFGSRAIHEQFF. The CDR3, as DNA: TGTGCCAGCAGTTTCGGGAGCAGAGCTATCCATGAGCAGTTCTTC.